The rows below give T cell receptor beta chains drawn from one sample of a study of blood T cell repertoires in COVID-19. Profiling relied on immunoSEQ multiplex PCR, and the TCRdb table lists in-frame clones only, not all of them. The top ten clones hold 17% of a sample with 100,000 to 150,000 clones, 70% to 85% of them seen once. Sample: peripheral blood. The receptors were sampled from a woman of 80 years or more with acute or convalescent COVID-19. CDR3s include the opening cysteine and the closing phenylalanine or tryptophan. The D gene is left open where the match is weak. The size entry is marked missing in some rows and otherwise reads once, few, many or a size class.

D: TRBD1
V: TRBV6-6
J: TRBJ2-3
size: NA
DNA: TGTGCCAGCAGTTATGGGGACAGGGGACGAGATACGCAGTATTTT
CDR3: CASSYGDRGRDTQYF

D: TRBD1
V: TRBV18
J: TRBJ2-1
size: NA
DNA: TGTGCCAGCTCATCCCGGGACAGCTACAATGAGCAGTTCTTC
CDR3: CASSSRDSYNEQFF

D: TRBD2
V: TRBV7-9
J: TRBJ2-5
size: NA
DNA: TGTGCCAGCAGGCATACCACTAGCGGGGAAGAGACCCAGTACTTC
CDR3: CASRHTTSGEETQYF

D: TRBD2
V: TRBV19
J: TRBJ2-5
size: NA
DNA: TGTGCCAGTAGTAGAACTAGCGGGCCCCAAGAGACCCAGTACTTC
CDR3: CASSRTSGPQETQYF

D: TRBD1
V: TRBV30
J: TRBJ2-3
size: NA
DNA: TGTGCCTGGAGTGCGGGACAGCACACAGATACGCAGTATTTT
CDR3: CAWSAGQHTDTQYF

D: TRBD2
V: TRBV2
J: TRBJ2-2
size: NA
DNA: TGTGCCAGCAGCGGGGGGTCGAACACCGGGGAGCTGTTTTTT
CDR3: CASSGGSNTGELFF

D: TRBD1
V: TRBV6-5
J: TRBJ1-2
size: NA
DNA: TGTGCCAGCCGTATAGGACAGGGGGTTGGAGGCTACACCTTC
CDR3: CASRIGQGVGGYTF

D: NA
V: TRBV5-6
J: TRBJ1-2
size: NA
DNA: TGTGCCAGCTTCGGTGGACTTCGAACGGTATCAAACTATGGCTACACCTTC
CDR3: CASFGGLRTVSNYGYTF

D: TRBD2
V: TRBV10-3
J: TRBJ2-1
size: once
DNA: TGTGCCATCAGTGAGTCCCTAGCGGGGGGGTACAATGAGCAGTTCTTC
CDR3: CAISESLAGGYNEQFF

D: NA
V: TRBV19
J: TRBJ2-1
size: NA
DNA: TGTGCCAGTAGTCGACTCTACGATCCCTCGTATGAGCAGTTCTTC
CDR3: CASSRLYDPSYEQFF

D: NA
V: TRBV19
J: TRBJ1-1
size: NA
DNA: TGTGCCAGTAGTTTGGGCAGATTGAACACTGAAGCTTTCTTT
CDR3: CASSLGRLNTEAFF

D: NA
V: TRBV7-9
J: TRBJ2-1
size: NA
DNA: TGTGCCAGCAGCTTACAGGATCCCTCCTACAATGAGCAGTTCTTC
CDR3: CASSLQDPSYNEQFF

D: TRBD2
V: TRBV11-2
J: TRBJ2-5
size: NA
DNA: TGTGCCAGCAGCTCCGGGGCCGGGACTAGGAAGACCCAGTACTTC
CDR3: CASSSGAGTRKTQYF

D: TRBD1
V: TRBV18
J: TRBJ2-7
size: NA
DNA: TGTGCCAGCTCACCCGACAGGGATCTCGAGCAGTACTTC
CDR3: CASSPDRDLEQYF

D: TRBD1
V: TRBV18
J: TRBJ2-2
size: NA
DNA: TGTGCCAGCTCACCACTCATTCCTCGACAGGGTTCGGCCGGGGAGCTGTTTTTT
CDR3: CASSPLIPRQGSAGELFF

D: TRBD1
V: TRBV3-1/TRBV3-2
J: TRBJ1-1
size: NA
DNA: TGTGCCAGCAGCCTCATTCCGGGACAGGGGGATGGAGCTTTCTTT
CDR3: CASSLIPGQGDGAFF

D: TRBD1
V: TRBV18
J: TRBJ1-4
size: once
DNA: TGTGCCAGCTCGGCCGGGACAGGGAATGAAAAACTGTTTTTT
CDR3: CASSAGTGNEKLFF

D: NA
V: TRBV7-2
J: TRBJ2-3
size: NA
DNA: TGTGCCAGCAGCTCCCGGGGGGGGACAGGGTTGGATACGCAGTATTTT
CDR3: CASSSRGGTGLDTQYF

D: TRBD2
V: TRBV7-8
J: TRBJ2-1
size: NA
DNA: TGTGCCAGCAGCTTTCGGACTAGCGGGGGGAATGAGCAGTTCTTC
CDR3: CASSFRTSGGNEQFF

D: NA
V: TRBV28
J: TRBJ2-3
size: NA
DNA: TGTGCCAGCAGTCGTGGCGGGGGCGAGGCAGATACGCAGTATTTT
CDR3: CASSRGGGEADTQYF

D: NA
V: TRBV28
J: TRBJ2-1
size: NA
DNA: TGTGCCAGCAGTTCCTGGCAGGGGAACTTCAATGAGCAGTTCTTC
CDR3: CASSSWQGNFNEQFF

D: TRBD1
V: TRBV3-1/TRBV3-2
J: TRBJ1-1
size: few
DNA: TGTGCCAGCAGCCCCAGGACAGGGGGCAGGACTGAAGCTTTCTTT
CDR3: CASSPRTGGRTEAFF